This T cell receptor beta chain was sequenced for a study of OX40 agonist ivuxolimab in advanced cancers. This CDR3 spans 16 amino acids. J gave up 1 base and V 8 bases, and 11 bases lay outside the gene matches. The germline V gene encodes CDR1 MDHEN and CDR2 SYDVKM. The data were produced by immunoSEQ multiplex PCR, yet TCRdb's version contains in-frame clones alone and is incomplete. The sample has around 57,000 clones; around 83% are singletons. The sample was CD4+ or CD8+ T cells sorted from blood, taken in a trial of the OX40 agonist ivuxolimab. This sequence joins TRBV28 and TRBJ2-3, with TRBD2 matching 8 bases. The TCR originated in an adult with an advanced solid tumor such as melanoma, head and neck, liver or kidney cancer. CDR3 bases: TGTGCCAGCCCTCCATCAGGGCGGGGGGGCACAGATACGCAGTATTTT. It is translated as CASPPSGRGGTDTQYF.